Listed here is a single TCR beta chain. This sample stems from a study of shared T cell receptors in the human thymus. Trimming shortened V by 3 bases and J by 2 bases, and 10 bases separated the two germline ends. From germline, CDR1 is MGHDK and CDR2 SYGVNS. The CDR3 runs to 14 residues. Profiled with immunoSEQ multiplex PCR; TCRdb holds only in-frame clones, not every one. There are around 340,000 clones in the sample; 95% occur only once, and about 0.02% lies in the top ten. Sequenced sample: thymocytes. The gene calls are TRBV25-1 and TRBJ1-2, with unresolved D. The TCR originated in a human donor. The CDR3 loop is CASSDPLGNYGYTF. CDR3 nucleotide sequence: TGTGCCAGCAGTGATCCCCTGGGGAACTATGGCTACACCTTC.